Listed here are 27 T cell receptor beta chains from one sample, sequenced in a study of PD-L1 blockade in urothelial cancer (dated by TCRdb to the late 2010s). Library preparation was by the immunoSEQ multiplex PCR assay. Held by TCRdb, this immuneACCESS table contains in-frame sequences only and omits some clones. Under half of the omission traces to an unresolved V gene where checked; the cause of the rest is unknown. Recorded for this sample are some 100,000 clones; 91% of them occurred a single time. Together, the top ten hold 0.8% to 1% of the sample. The sample here was PBMCs, taken around atezolizumab (anti-PD-L1) treatment. The source of these receptors is a woman older than 75 with urothelial cancer.

V gene TRBV9 combines with J gene TRBJ2-1; D is ambiguous. The V end was cut by 0 bases, the J end by 7 bases, with 11 bases between. The CDR3 sequence is 14 residues long. In germline, CDR1 is SGDLS, CDR2 YYNGEE. CDR3 sequence (DNA): TGTGCCAGCAGCGTAGTTGGTAGCATTAATGAGCAGTTCTTC. Residues: CASSVVGSINEQFF.

This chain joins TRBV5-4 and TRBJ2-4; 10 bases agree with TRBD1. Germline CDR1 and CDR2: SGHNT and YYREEE (reference sequence). The junction had 10 bases not matched to a gene; V was cut back by 4 bases and J by 6 bases. The CDR3 sequence is 16 residues long. The CDR3: CASSAPRTGGGNIQYF. CDR3 bases: TGTGCCAGCAGCGCGCCCCGGACAGGGGGGGGAAACATTCAGTACTTC.

This sequence joins TRBV14 and TRBJ1-4; weak D call: TRBD1 (6 bases). V lost 0 bases and J 8 bases, leaving 13 bases between the germline ends. The CDR3 spans 15 residues. Germline V gene data show CDR1 as SGHDN and CDR2 as FVKESK. This CDR3 is CASSQELGAQEKLFF. The DNA of the CDR3 is TGTGCCAGCAGCCAAGAACTGGGGGCCCAGGAAAAACTGTTTTTT.

The V gene is TRBV5-1, the J gene TRBJ2-1; 9 bases are a match to TRBD2. V was pared by 4 bases and J by 9 bases, with 11 bases of the junction left unmatched. CDR3 length: 15 residues. Germline V lookup: CDR1 SGHRS, CDR2 YFSETQ. CDR3 region: CASSRNSGRGSEQFF. The DNA for the CDR3 is TGCGCCAGCAGCCGAAATAGCGGGAGAGGTAGTGAGCAGTTCTTC. Using reference TRBV5-1 and TRBJ2-1 for the parts outside the CDR3, the full variable domain is KAGVTQTPRYLIKTRGQQVTLSCSPISGHRSVSWYQQTPGQGLQFLFEYFSETQRNKGNFPGRFSGRQFSNSRSEMNVSTLELGDSALYLCASSRNSGRGSEQFFGPGTRLTVL.

The V and J genes are TRBV5-1 and TRBJ1-1; TRBD1 might be the D (6 bases). The CDR3 extends over 14 amino acids. The V and J ends lost 0 bases and 10 bases respectively, with 16 bases between them. Germline CDR1 and CDR2: SGHRS and YFSETQ. The CDR3 DNA follows: TGCGCCAGCAGCTTGGAACCCACAAGGGGGGGAGCTTTCTTT. Translated: CASSLEPTRGGAFF.

This rearrangement joins TRBV5-1 to TRBJ2-1; 9 bases match TRBD2. There are 18 residues in the CDR3. With V trimmed by 0 bases and J by 5 bases, 12 bases remained unmatched. Germline lookup yields CDR1 SGHRS and CDR2 YFSETQ. CDR3 DNA: TGCGCCAGCAGCTTGGATATACCCGGCGGGAGGGGAAACAATGAGCAGTTCTTC. Translation gives CASSLDIPGGRGNNEQFF.

The rearrangement uses TRBV7-3 and TRBJ2-1, with D perhaps matching TRBD1 (7 bases). The V gene's germline CDR1 is SGHTA and CDR2 FQGTGA. The CDR3 runs 16 residues. The V end was cut by 5 bases, the J end by 0 bases, with 14 bases between. Written as DNA, the CDR3 is TGTGCCAGCAGCCCAGGGGGGCCTGCCTCCTACAATGAGCAGTTCTTC. As protein: CASSPGGPASYNEQFF. Drawing the rest from reference TRBV7-3 and TRBJ2-1, the complete variable domain is GAGVSQTPSNKVTEKGKYVELRCDPISGHTALYWYRQSLGQGPEFLIYFQGTGAADDSGLPNDRFFAVRPEGSVSTLKIQRTERGDSAVYLCASSPGGPASYNEQFFGPGTRLTVL.

Only one count was recorded for this clone. The V gene is TRBV28, the J gene TRBJ1-5; D remains unclear. CDR1 MDHEN and CDR2 SYDVKM come from the germline V gene. This CDR3 comprises 13 residues. With 5 bases removed from V and 3 bases from J, the gap between germline ends came to 8 bases. CDR3 sequence: CASSPNYNQPQHF. CDR3 bases: TGTGCCAGCAGTCCTAACTACAATCAGCCCCAGCATTTT.

This clone was picked up one time. The chain is built from TRBV5-4 and TRBJ2-7; 13 bases fit TRBD2. The trim removed 3 bases at V and 0 bases at J, leaving 3 bases unmatched. The CDR3 runs to 16 residues. The germline V gene encodes CDR1 SGHNT and CDR2 YYREEE (reference sequence). For the CDR3, the DNA is TGTGCCAGCAGCTCACGGACTAGCGGGAGCTCCTACGAGCAGTACTTC. It specifies CASSSRTSGSSYEQYF.

This clone was seen once. V gene TRBV18 combines with J gene TRBJ1-2, with 8 nucleotides matching TRBD1. Germline assignment: CDR1 KGHSH and CDR2 LQKENI. The CDR3 consists of 17 residues. V trimming: 3 bases; J trimming: 0 bases; junction bases outside the gene matches: 9. CDR3 region: CASSPSGQGASNYGYTF. As DNA, the CDR3 is TGTGCCAGCTCACCGTCTGGGCAGGGGGCTTCTAACTATGGCTACACCTTC.

In this sample, this clone turned up once. The chain uses TRBV10-2 and TRBJ2-2; a possible D gene is TRBD2 (5 bases). Per germline, CDR1 WSHSY and CDR2 SAAADI. V dropped 6 bases and J dropped 0 bases, with 8 bases sitting between them. The CDR3 is 14 amino acids. This CDR3 reads CASRASPNTGELFF. CDR3 sequence (DNA): TGCGCCAGCAGAGCTAGCCCGAACACCGGGGAGCTGTTTTTT.

The chain joins TRBV25-1 to TRBJ2-7; D gene ambiguous. This CDR3 region has 14 residues. The ends were cut back, 3 bases at V and 2 bases at J, with 11 bases in the middle. The V gene's germline CDR1 is MGHDK and CDR2 SYGVNS. CDR3 amino acids: CASSDGRLPYEQYF. CDR3 bases: TGTGCCAGCAGTGATGGCAGACTCCCCTACGAGCAGTACTTC.

V and J are TRBV27 and TRBJ1-2; D is ambiguous. CDR3 size: 13 residues. Germline V CDR1 and CDR2: MNHEY, SMNVEV (reference sequence). V was shortened by 5 bases and J by 8 bases, with 15 bases between the two germline ends. The CDR3 DNA is TGTGCCAGCAGTCCACGACACGGGGTCGGCTACACCTTC. Translating gives CASSPRHGVGYTF.

V and J are TRBV5-1 and TRBJ1-3; 7 positions agree with TRBD1. Trimming removed 2 bases from V and 2 bases from J; junction bases left unmatched: 7. There are 16 residues in the CDR3. Germline CDR1 is SGHRS and CDR2 is YFSETQ. DNA of the CDR3: TGCGCCAGCAGCTTCGGACAGGTCCTTACTGGAAACACCATATATTTT. Encoded protein: CASSFGQVLTGNTIYF.

The chain recombines TRBV9 with TRBJ1-1; 8 bases are a match to TRBD1. The germline V gene encodes CDR1 SGDLS and CDR2 YYNGEE. The CDR3 has 13 residues. Trimming took 2 bases from V and 3 from J; bases not matched to a gene: 0. In DNA, the CDR3 is TGTGCCAGCAGCGTGGACAGGGACACTGAAGCTTTCTTT. It is translated as CASSVDRDTEAFF.

This chain links TRBV2 with TRBJ1-1, with a tentative D call TRBD1 (5 bases). The CDR3 is 14 amino acids. Trimming took 4 bases from V and 1 from J, leaving 10 bases between them. Looked up from germline, CDR1 is SNHLY and CDR2 is FYNNEI. The CDR3 DNA reads TGTGCCAGCAGTGGGGATCAGGGGAACACTGAAGCTTTCTTT. Amino acids: CASSGDQGNTEAFF.

The CDR3 loop is CASSPFLQANTEAFF. DNA for the CDR3: TGTGCCAGCAGTCCCTTTCTACAGGCCAACACTGAAGCTTTCTTT. The V and J genes are TRBV27 and TRBJ1-1; D perhaps matches TRBD1 (5 bases). In germline, CDR1 is MNHEY, CDR2 SMNVEV (reference sequence). The length of the CDR3 is 15 residues. The V end was cut by 5 bases, the J end by 2 bases, with 15 bases between.

This clone was found once. The chain couples TRBV7-9 to TRBJ1-2, with TRBD1 as a possible D gene (5 bases). V lost 4 bases, J lost 6 bases, and 12 bases lay in between. The CDR3 length is 13 residues. Germline CDR1 and CDR2: SEHNR and FQNEAQ (reference sequence). The CDR3 region is CASSSEAGDGYTF. The CDR3 nucleotides are TGTGCCAGCAGCTCCGAGGCGGGGGATGGCTACACCTTC.

The chain carries TRBV19 and TRBJ2-1; the D gene is possibly TRBD1 (5 bases). The germline V gene has CDR1 LNHDA and CDR2 SQIVND (reference sequence). This CDR3 comprises 15 residues. V was cut by 9 bases and J by 8 bases, with 23 bases left in between. The DNA of the CDR3 is TGTGCCAGCCACACCGGAAGGGGCTCGGTGTATGAGCAGTTCTTC. Translation: CASHTGRGSVYEQFF.

The table lists this clone with a count of one. The chain links TRBV10-3 to TRBJ2-3; the match to TRBD2 covers 9 bases. The CDR3 spans 13 residues. The ends lost 8 bases at V and 3 bases at J; junction bases unmatched: 3. Germline V gives CDR1 ENHRY, CDR2 SYGVKD. The CDR3 protein is CAIRGRETDTQYF. The CDR3 DNA reads TGTGCCATCCGCGGGAGGGAAACAGATACGCAGTATTTT.

The chain recombines TRBV5-4 with TRBJ2-5; D is perhaps TRBD1 (6 bases). V shed 0 bases and J shed 5 bases, with 14 bases lying between them. Per germline, CDR1 SGHNT and CDR2 YYREEE (reference sequence). The CDR3 is 15 amino acids. In nucleotides, the CDR3 is TGTGCCAGCAGCTTGGATCAGGGGAGAGGGGAGACCCAGTACTTC. Residues: CASSLDQGRGETQYF.

The chain recombines TRBV15 with TRBJ1-2, with D unclear. V was cut by 8 bases and J by 7 bases, with 14 bases left in between. Germline V gene sequence: CDR1 LNHNV, CDR2 YYDKDF (reference sequence). This CDR3 is built from 12 residues. CDR3 loop: CATASGEVGYTF. Written as DNA, the CDR3 is TGTGCCACCGCTAGTGGAGAGGTTGGCTACACCTTC.

Comments on this clone: Other DNA sequences within the sample encode an identical CDR3. The rearrangement uses TRBV19 and TRBJ1-5; TRBD1 agrees at 11 bases. Per germline, CDR1 LNHDA and CDR2 SQIVND (reference sequence). V lost 4 bases to trimming and J lost 7 bases; unmatched junction nucleotides: 3. There are 14 residues in the CDR3. CDR3: CASSTGTGGQPQHF. As DNA, the CDR3 is TGTGCCAGTAGTACCGGGACAGGGGGACAGCCCCAGCATTTT.

The rearrangement links TRBV2 to TRBJ2-5, with 7 positions matching TRBD2. CDR3 length: 15 amino acids. Trimming at V came to 4 bases and at J to 1 base, leaving 6 bases not matched to a gene. CDR1 is SNHLY, CDR2 FYNNEI, per germline. The CDR3 DNA reads TGTGCCAGCAGTGGACTGGCGGGAGTCCAAGAGACCCAGTACTTC. Protein sequence: CASSGLAGVQETQYF.

The chain couples TRBV7-2 to TRBJ1-1, with 7 nucleotides matching TRBD1. Trimming removed 1 base from V and 3 bases from J; junction bases left unmatched: 5. Germline values: CDR1 SGHTA, CDR2 FQGNSA. This CDR3 has 15 amino acids. CDR3 in amino acids: CASSLVEGAYTEAFF. DNA for the CDR3: TGTGCCAGCAGCTTAGTCGAGGGGGCTTACACTGAAGCTTTCTTT.

The rearrangement joins TRBV5-6 to TRBJ2-7, with 8 bases lining up with TRBD2. This CDR3 region has 14 residues. Germline V lookup: CDR1 SGHDT, CDR2 YYEEEE. The J segment lost 2 bases and the V segment lost 2 bases, leaving 3 bases of the junction unmatched. The DNA for the CDR3 is TGTGCCAGCAGCTTACTAGCGGTACCCTACGAGCAGTACTTC. Translation gives CASSLLAVPYEQYF.

This rearrangement joins TRBV19 to TRBJ1-3; possible D gene TRBD1, 5 bases. Between the trimmed V and J ends, which lost 5 bases and 0 bases, there was a span of 11 bases. This CDR3 contains 15 residues. Germline CDR1 and CDR2: LNHDA and SQIVND (reference sequence). The CDR3 DNA follows: TGTGCCAGTAGTTTCCAACAGGTCTCTGGAAACACCATATATTTT. Amino acids: CASSFQQVSGNTIYF.